The 25 T cell receptor beta chains given below trace back to one sample, sequenced in a study of shared clonotypes between healthy human individuals. Libraries were prepared by immunoSEQ multiplex PCR; TCRdb keeps only in-frame clonotypes and omits some of them. The repertoire holds fewer than 1 million clones, with around 96% as singletons. Naive CD8 cells were CD45RO-negative, positively selected for CCR7, excluding terminally differentiated effector memory CD45RA+ cells. The sequencing input was naive CD8+ T cells sorted from blood. These receptors came from a man aged 30 to 39 in good health.

V and J are TRBV28 and TRBJ2-7; 11 bases map to TRBD2. The CDR3 contains 16 residues. CDR1 is MDHEN and CDR2 is SYDVKM in the germline V gene. Trimming cost V 4 bases and J 2 bases; bases outside gene matches: 7. In DNA form, the CDR3 reads TGTGCCAGCAGTTCGATCGGACTAGCGGGTCCCTACGAGCAGTACTTC. It codes for CASSSIGLAGPYEQYF.

V and J are TRBV27 and TRBJ2-3, with D tentatively TRBD1 (6 bases). In germline, CDR1 is MNHEY, CDR2 SMNVEV (reference sequence). The CDR3 runs 13 residues. V lost 2 bases, J lost 3 bases, and 6 bases lay in between. Here the CDR3 reads CASSLGTTDTQYF. The CDR3 DNA sequence: TGTGCCAGCAGTTTAGGGACAACAGATACGCAGTATTTT.

V usage is TRBV28 and J usage is TRBJ2-2; D is possibly TRBD1 (5 bases). The CDR3 has 16 amino acids. Trimming removed 6 bases at V and 6 bases at J, with 20 bases between. Per germline, CDR1 MDHEN and CDR2 SYDVKM. The CDR3 here is CASSPPQGRFPGELFF. DNA of the CDR3: TGTGCCAGCAGCCCTCCGCAGGGTCGGTTCCCCGGGGAGCTGTTTTTT.

This chain connects TRBV10-3 to TRBJ1-3; TRBD1 matches at 9 bases. The CDR3 extends over 13 amino acids. Unmatched junction bases numbered 6, after V lost 9 bases and J lost 6 bases. Germline CDR1 is ENHRY and CDR2 is SYGVKD. This CDR3 reads CAIQGAPENTIYF. The CDR3 region has the DNA TGTGCCATACAGGGGGCGCCTGAAAACACCATATATTTT.

The chain is built from TRBV6-1 and TRBJ2-1; weak D call: TRBD1 (5 bases). Trimming took off 1 base at V and 8 bases at J, with 12 bases between the two ends. This CDR3 comprises 14 residues. Germline loops: CDR1 MNHNS, CDR2 SASEGT. The CDR3 region is CASSEGVGVHEQFF. The CDR3 DNA is TGTGCCAGCAGTGAAGGGGTAGGGGTCCATGAGCAGTTCTTC.

The chain joins TRBV29-1 to TRBJ2-3; 13 positions agree with TRBD2. The ends lost 6 bases at V and 1 base at J; junction bases unmatched: 4. Germline values: CDR1 SQVTM, CDR2 ANQGSEA. CDR3 length: 15 amino acids. The CDR3 region has the DNA TGCAGCGTCCCAGGACTAGCGGGAGGCACAGATACGCAGTATTTT. Protein sequence: CSVPGLAGGTDTQYF.

As concerns this clone: Other DNA sequences in this specimen translate into the identical CDR3. The chain uses TRBV30 and TRBJ2-7, with D hard to call. The CDR3 spans 12 residues. Germline loops: CDR1 GTSNPN, CDR2 SVGIG (reference sequence). V lost 0 bases, J lost 2 bases, and 5 bases lay in between. CDR3 nucleotides: TGTGCCTGGAGTGTTGGAGCCTACGAGCAGTACTTC. This sequence encodes CAWSVGAYEQYF.

The chain combines TRBV6-5 with TRBJ1-1, with D possibly being TRBD1 (5 bases). The germline CDR1 and CDR2 sequences are MNHEY and SVGAGI. This CDR3 contains 13 residues. Trimming took off 8 bases at V and 0 bases at J, with 10 bases between the two ends. The CDR3 here is CASHGGVNTEAFF. The CDR3 DNA reads as TGTGCCAGCCATGGGGGGGTGAACACTGAAGCTTTCTTT.

The chain combines TRBV7-4 with TRBJ2-2, with a possible D match to TRBD2 (6 bases). Germline V gene sequence: CDR1 SGHVT, CDR2 SQSDAQ. Trimming stripped 5 bases from V and 9 bases from J, with 10 bases between. CDR3 length equals 12 residues. CDR3 loop: CASSPGSRELFF. For the CDR3, the DNA is TGTGCCAGCAGCCCCGGGAGCCGGGAGCTGTTTTTT.

This clone appeared once. The V and J genes are TRBV27 and TRBJ2-7; 12 bases match TRBD2. The CDR3 extends over 15 amino acids. Germline values: CDR1 MNHEY, CDR2 SMNVEV (reference sequence). J gave up 7 bases and V 8 bases, and 12 bases lay outside the gene matches. Here the CDR3 reads CASALPSSGRDEQYF. The CDR3 DNA follows: TGTGCCAGCGCACTCCCGTCTAGCGGGAGGGATGAGCAGTACTTC.

The chain links TRBV7-2 to TRBJ2-1, with D possibly matching TRBD1 (5 bases). The germline V gene encodes CDR1 SGHTA and CDR2 FQGNSA. The V gene lost 4 bases and the J gene lost 10 bases, with 11 bases spanning the gap. CDR3 length: 12 amino acids. CDR3 protein: CASSYQTVEQFF. CDR3 DNA: TGTGCCAGCAGCTACCAGACAGTCGAGCAGTTCTTC.

The chain carries TRBV27 and TRBJ1-2; TRBD1 matches at 7 bases. Germline CDR1 and CDR2: MNHEY and SMNVEV (reference sequence). The CDR3 length is 13 residues. V trimming: 6 bases; J trimming: 8 bases; junction bases outside the gene matches: 9. This CDR3 reads CASSNDRVWGYTF. CDR3 in DNA: TGTGCCAGCAGCAATGACAGGGTCTGGGGCTACACCTTC.

V is TRBV4-1 and J is TRBJ2-7; no clear D. This CDR3 has 14 amino acids. Germline CDR1 is MGHRA and CDR2 is YSYEKL. The V and J ends lost 2 bases and 3 bases respectively, with 11 bases between them. CDR3 region: CASSQNYGYYEQYF. The CDR3 DNA reads as TGCGCCAGCAGCCAAAATTACGGTTACTACGAGCAGTACTTC.

V gene TRBV25-1 combines with J gene TRBJ2-1; D not certain. The CDR3 is 14 residues long. Trimming left V 0 bases short and J 6 bases short, with 9 bases between. The V gene's germline CDR1 is MGHDK and CDR2 SYGVNS. The chain's CDR3 is CASSEYLLGNEQFF. DNA for the CDR3: TGTGCCAGCAGTGAATATCTTTTGGGCAATGAGCAGTTCTTC.

This sequence joins TRBV4-1 and TRBJ1-2, with a weak D call TRBD1 (5 bases). Trimming cost V 0 bases and J 5 bases, with 13 bases left between them. This CDR3 comprises 15 residues. Germline CDR1 reads MGHRA; CDR2 reads YSYEKL. The CDR3 DNA reads as TGCGCCAGCAGCCAAGATGGGGGGTGGGTTTATGGCTACACCTTC. Residues: CASSQDGGWVYGYTF.

The chain uses TRBV6-5 and TRBJ1-5, with D unresolved. From germline, CDR1 is MNHEY and CDR2 SVGAGI. This CDR3 is built from 13 residues. Trimming cost V 5 bases and J 3 bases, with 8 bases left between them. The CDR3 spells CASSNLANQPQHF. The CDR3 DNA follows: TGTGCCAGCAGTAACTTGGCCAATCAGCCCCAGCATTTT.

V usage is TRBV27 and J usage is TRBJ2-1, with 11 positions matching TRBD2. The ends lost 5 bases at V and 4 bases at J; junction bases unmatched: 1. This CDR3 has 14 residues. Looked up from germline, CDR1 is MNHEY and CDR2 is SMNVEV (reference sequence). The DNA of the CDR3 is TGTGCCAGCAGTGGGACTAGCGGTTACAATGAGCAGTTCTTC. Amino acids: CASSGTSGYNEQFF.

This clone has only one observation. The chain links TRBV27 to TRBJ2-7; possible D gene TRBD1, 6 bases. V lost 6 bases, J lost 0 bases, and 12 bases lay in between. This CDR3 is built from 14 residues. In germline, CDR1 is MNHEY, CDR2 SMNVEV (reference sequence). CDR3 sequence (DNA): TGTGCCAGCAGGGGGCAGGACAGCTCCTACGAGCAGTACTTC. This sequence encodes CASRGQDSSYEQYF.

The V and J genes are TRBV7-9 and TRBJ2-5; TRBD1 agrees at 7 bases. V trimming: 4 bases; J trimming: 5 bases; junction bases outside the gene matches: 13. Germline values: CDR1 SEHNR, CDR2 FQNEAQ (reference sequence). The CDR3 contains 16 residues. DNA of the CDR3: TGTGCCAGCAGCTCCCCCCGAGACAGGGTATTCGAGACCCAGTACTTC. Translating gives CASSSPRDRVFETQYF.

This clone was seen a few times. This chain uses TRBV7-6 with TRBJ1-4; a possible D gene is TRBD1 (5 bases). The V end was cut by 1 base, the J end by 5 bases, with 17 bases between. Germline CDR1 SGHVS, CDR2 FNYEAQ. CDR3 length: 17 residues. CDR3 DNA: TGTGCCAGCAGCTTAGTTACTCAGGGACGCCAAAATGAAAAACTGTTTTTT. Translated: CASSLVTQGRQNEKLFF.

The V gene is TRBV11-3, the J gene TRBJ2-1, with 9 bases that match TRBD2. V lost 4 bases, J lost 4 bases, and 8 bases stayed unmatched. Germline CDR1 is SGHNT and CDR2 is YENEEA. There are 16 residues in the CDR3. The chain's CDR3 is CASSSKAGGLYNEQFF. CDR3 DNA: TGTGCCAGCAGCTCCAAGGCGGGAGGGCTGTACAATGAGCAGTTCTTC.

The rearrangement uses TRBV7-6 and TRBJ1-3; perhaps TRBD1 as D (5 bases). This CDR3 is 14 amino acids long. The V end lost 0 bases, the J end lost 6 bases, and 9 bases lay between the germline ends. The germline gives CDR1 SGHVS, CDR2 FNYEAQ. The CDR3 sequence is CASSLAGAQNTIYF. CDR3 nucleotide sequence: TGTGCCAGCAGCTTAGCAGGGGCCCAAAACACCATATATTTT.

The rearrangement joins TRBV7-6 to TRBJ2-1; D gene unclear. The CDR3 consists of 17 residues. Germline CDR1 is SGHVS and CDR2 is FNYEAQ. The germline V and J ends were trimmed by 5 bases and 6 bases, with 23 bases remaining between them. Written as DNA, the CDR3 is TGTGCCAGCAGCAACTCCCGGGCCCGAAAAATGGTCAATGAGCAGTTCTTC. This encodes CASSNSRARKMVNEQFF.

This chain links TRBV7-9 with TRBJ2-2; 7 bases are shared with TRBD1. The length of the CDR3 is 16 residues. Unmatched junction bases numbered 10, after V lost 4 bases and J lost 5 bases. Germline V CDR1 and CDR2: SEHNR, FQNEAQ (reference sequence). The CDR3 loop is CASSYRGRGKTGELFF. CDR3 coding DNA: TGTGCCAGCAGCTACAGGGGACGGGGAAAGACCGGGGAGCTGTTTTTT.

The sample holds one count of this clone. This chain uses TRBV6-1 with TRBJ2-7, with D possibly TRBD2 on 6 matching bases. Germline V gene lookup returns CDR1 MNHNS and CDR2 SASEGT. This CDR3 has 16 amino acids. Trimming removed 2 bases from V and 1 base from J, with 15 bases in between. The CDR3, as DNA: TGTGCCAGCAGTGAATATCTCGGCGGGAAATCCTACGAGCAGTACTTC. The encoded protein is CASSEYLGGKSYEQYF.